The 26 T cell receptor beta chains reported below all come from one sample, sequenced in a study of PD-1 blockade in classical Hodgkin lymphoma. Some clones are missing from TCRdb's copy, which holds only in-frame ones; the method was immunoSEQ multiplex PCR. The sample has 12,000 or so clones, 70% to 90% seen once. Every patient had relapsed following autologous stem cell transplantation, and cohorts differed in brentuximab vedotin exposure. Sequenced material: peripheral blood mononuclear cells (PBMCs), taken at baseline. The receptors shown here come from a human donor with classical Hodgkin lymphoma.

About this clone: The same CDR3 arises from other DNA sequences in this sample as well. The V gene is TRBV9, the J gene TRBJ2-3; no definite D call. Germline V lookup: CDR1 SGDLS, CDR2 YYNGEE. The V gene lost 0 bases and the J gene lost 4 bases, with 6 bases spanning the gap. The CDR3 totals 13 residues. The CDR3, as DNA: TGTGCCAGCAGCGTAGGTTCCCCAGATACGCAGTATTTT. Translating gives CASSVGSPDTQYF.

This clone was seen more than once but under ten times. Within the sample, other DNA sequences also encode this same CDR3. This chain links TRBV29-1 with TRBJ1-2, with TRBD1 as a possible D gene (5 bases). The CDR3 totals 13 residues. Trimming pared 4 bases from V and 6 bases from J, leaving 15 bases between. The germline CDR1 and CDR2 sequences are SQVTM and ANQGSEA. CDR3 in amino acids: CSVAPLGRDGYTF. The CDR3 region has the DNA TGCAGCGTTGCTCCGCTGGGCAGGGATGGCTACACCTTC.

V is TRBV18 and J is TRBJ1-3; D is perhaps TRBD1 (5 bases). The CDR3 sequence is 14 residues long. Trimming removed 3 bases at V and 4 bases at J, with 10 bases between. Germline V gene data show CDR1 as KGHSH and CDR2 as LQKENI. The CDR3 nucleotides are TGTGCCAGCTCACCCGGGACGGCAGGAAACACCATATATTTT. Translation gives CASSPGTAGNTIYF.

The genes are TRBV7-3 and TRBJ2-7, with 9 nucleotides matching TRBD1. The length of the CDR3 is 15 residues. Looked up from germline, CDR1 is SGHTA and CDR2 is FQGTGA. J lost 5 bases, V lost 5 bases, and 10 bases had no gene match. Here the CDR3 DNA reads TGTGCCAGCAGCCTTACAGGGGGCGAAGGGGACGAGCAGTACTTC. This translates into CASSLTGGEGDEQYF.

This clone was detected only once. This chain's CDR3 is CASSFLRDRETEAFF. The CDR3, as DNA: TGTGCCAGCAGCTTTTTGAGGGACAGGGAGACTGAAGCTTTCTTT. This rearrangement joins TRBV7-8 to TRBJ1-1; 9 bases align to TRBD1. J gave up 5 bases and V 3 bases, and 7 bases lay outside the gene matches. The CDR3 has 15 amino acids. Germline V gene data show CDR1 as SGHVS and CDR2 as FQNEAQ.

The chain couples TRBV9 to TRBJ2-7; D is perhaps TRBD1 (5 bases). This CDR3 has 14 amino acids. Trimming took off 0 bases at V and 2 bases at J, with 9 bases between the two ends. Germline loops: CDR1 SGDLS, CDR2 YYNGEE. CDR3 bases: TGTGCCAGCAGCGTAGGGCAGGGCCCCTACGAGCAGTACTTC. Amino acid sequence: CASSVGQGPYEQYF.

The chain employs TRBV18 and TRBJ2-7; D gene unclear. This CDR3 is 16 amino acids long. Germline CDR1 reads KGHSH; CDR2 reads LQKENI. V shed 3 bases and J shed 0 bases, with 15 bases lying between them. The CDR3 region is CASSPTGPTSSYEQYF. As DNA, the CDR3 is TGTGCCAGCTCACCGACCGGGCCTACCTCCTCCTACGAGCAGTACTTC.

This chain joins TRBV7-2 and TRBJ1-1, with a tentative D call TRBD1 (5 bases). This CDR3 has 15 amino acids. CDR1 and CDR2 (germline): SGHTA, FQGNSA. V lost 4 bases to trimming and J lost 4 bases, with 16 bases between them. CDR3 residues: CASSSQWGIGTEAFF. The DNA of the CDR3 is TGTGCCAGCAGCTCCCAGTGGGGGATAGGCACTGAAGCTTTCTTT.

The chain combines TRBV10-3 with TRBJ1-3, with D hard to call. The CDR3 has 13 residues. Between the trimmed V and J ends, which lost 0 bases and 4 bases, there was a span of 4 bases. Per germline, CDR1 ENHRY and CDR2 SYGVKD. CDR3 protein: CAISESPGNTIYF. CDR3 in DNA: TGTGCCATCAGTGAGTCGCCAGGAAACACCATATATTTT.

CDR3 in amino acids: CASSSETPSGANVLTF. CDR3 DNA: TGTGCCAGCAGCTCCGAGACACCCTCTGGGGCCAACGTCCTGACTTTC. The J gene is TRBJ2-6, the V gene TRBV13; D unresolved. The CDR3 sequence is 16 residues long. Trimming took off 4 bases at V and 0 bases at J, with 10 bases between the two ends. Germline-derived CDR1 and CDR2 are PRHDT and FYEKMQ (reference sequence).

This clone came up a few times. The V call is TRBV11-3, the J call TRBJ2-7; no clear D gene. V was cut by 0 bases and J by 1 base, with 4 bases left in between. CDR1 SGHNT and CDR2 YENEEA come from the germline V gene. The CDR3 is 13 amino acids. The CDR3 region is CASSLEGSYEQYF. The CDR3 nucleotides are TGTGCCAGCAGCTTAGAGGGTTCCTACGAGCAGTACTTC.

The rearrangement uses TRBV7-2 and TRBJ1-3; D might be TRBD1 (6 bases). The V gene's germline CDR1 is SGHTA and CDR2 FQGNSA. There are 16 residues in the CDR3. V lost 3 bases and J 3 bases, leaving 15 bases between the germline ends. The CDR3 DNA follows: TGTGCCAGCAGCTTGAAAATTGGGGGCGGTGGAAACACCATATATTTT. It is translated as CASSLKIGGGGNTIYF.

The CDR3 DNA reads TGTGCCAGCAGTTTATCCCCAGGGTACTATGGCTACACCTTC. This encodes CASSLSPGYYGYTF. The rearrangement links TRBV27 to TRBJ1-2; possible D gene TRBD1, 5 bases. In germline, CDR1 is MNHEY, CDR2 SMNVEV (reference sequence). V dropped 0 bases and J dropped 3 bases, with 8 bases sitting between them. This CDR3 has 14 residues.

CDR3 sequence: CASSSLPNSNQPQHF. The CDR3 bases are TGTGCCAGCAGCTCTCTGCCTAATAGCAATCAGCCCCAGCATTTT. V is TRBV5-8 and J is TRBJ1-5; no clear D. Germline-derived CDR1 and CDR2 are SGHTS and YDEGEE. This CDR3 is 15 amino acids long. The V end lost 3 bases, the J end lost 0 bases, and 10 bases lay between the germline ends.

The chain uses TRBV21-1 and TRBJ2-7; the D call of TRBD2 is as the table states it, not checked on the DNA. TRBV21-1 is assigned pseudogene status. This CDR3 is built from 23 residues. CDR3 sequence reads: CASSKVPSSPGLAGTSSLYEQYF. The CDR3 DNA is TGTGCCAGCAGCAAAGTTCCTTCATCTCCGGGACTAGCGGGAACGTCATCTCTCTACGAGCAGTACTTC.

This clone occurred a few times. The rearrangement uses TRBV7-6 and TRBJ1-5; a possible D gene is TRBD1 (5 bases). The CDR3 spans 16 residues. CDR1 is SGHVS and CDR2 is FNYEAQ in the germline V gene. Trimming shortened V by 1 base and J by 3 bases, and 13 bases separated the two germline ends. The CDR3 region has the DNA TGTGCCAGCAGCTTAGTGCAGGGTGACTACAATCAGCCCCAGCATTTT. This sequence encodes CASSLVQGDYNQPQHF.

The genes are TRBV6-1 and TRBJ1-2; possibly TRBD1 for D (6 bases). This CDR3 contains 13 residues. Germline assignment: CDR1 MNHNS and CDR2 SASEGT. Deletions cut 6 bases from V and 7 bases from J, with 15 bases between. The CDR3 DNA follows: TGTGCCAGCAGCAACAGGGAGGGCGGTGGCTACACCTTC. Translated, it gives CASSNREGGGYTF.

The CDR3 DNA follows: TGCGCCAGCGGGGGGCCAGAGACCCAGTACTTC. Translated, it gives CASGGPETQYF. V is TRBV10-2 and J is TRBJ2-5; D might be TRBD1 or TRBD2, each matching 6 bases. Trimming cost V 8 bases and J 4 bases, with 8 bases left between them. Looked up from germline, CDR1 is WSHSY and CDR2 is SAAADI. This CDR3 contains 11 residues.

The chain links TRBV11-3 to TRBJ1-2, with D tentatively TRBD1 (5 bases). Germline-derived CDR1 and CDR2 are SGHNT and YENEEA. Between the trimmed V and J ends, which lost 5 bases and 8 bases, there was a span of 18 bases. The CDR3 spans 14 residues. CDR3 sequence: CASSQRGSGTGYTF. The CDR3, as DNA: TGTGCCAGCAGCCAACGGGGGTCAGGGACCGGCTACACCTTC.

The V call is TRBV9, the J call TRBJ2-2; 9 bases fit TRBD2. The length of the CDR3 is 16 residues. Germline values: CDR1 SGDLS, CDR2 YYNGEE. V trimming: 1 base; J trimming: 2 bases; junction bases outside the gene matches: 3. CDR3 nucleotides: TGTGCCAGCAGCGTAACTAGCGGGCTAAACACCGGGGAGCTGTTTTTT. It translates to CASSVTSGLNTGELFF.

This clone came up once. The sample holds other DNA sequences that translate to the same CDR3. The rearrangement links TRBV29-1 to TRBJ2-1; D uncertain. Trimming stripped 4 bases from V and 7 bases from J, with 5 bases between. The germline V gene encodes CDR1 SQVTM and CDR2 ANQGSEA. The CDR3 is made up of 10 amino acids. The DNA for the CDR3 is TGCAGCGTTGTGACTAATGAGCAGTTCTTC. Translating gives CSVVTNEQFF.

The chain carries TRBV19 and TRBJ1-5; D remains ambiguous. The V end was cut by 7 bases, the J end by 2 bases, with 15 bases between. The CDR3 length is 15 residues. Germline-derived CDR1 and CDR2 are LNHDA and SQIVND (reference sequence). The CDR3 DNA follows: TGTGCCAGTACCTACACCCGGGGTGGCAATCAGCCCCAGCATTTT. Translation: CASTYTRGGNQPQHF.

The V call is TRBV7-2, the J call TRBJ2-1; 14 bases line up with TRBD2. Germline lookup yields CDR1 SGHTA and CDR2 FQGNSA. The CDR3 is 17 residues long. V shed 5 bases, J shed 2 bases, and the junction held 5 bases outside the gene matches. CDR3 residues: CASSSGTSGGPYNEQFF. CDR3 nucleotides: TGTGCCAGCAGCAGCGGGACTAGCGGGGGCCCCTACAATGAGCAGTTCTTC.

The chain joins TRBV5-4 to TRBJ2-2; 10 bases map to TRBD1. The CDR3 contains 16 residues. The junction had 8 bases not matched to a gene; V was cut back by 3 bases and J by 6 bases. CDR1 is SGHNT and CDR2 is YYREEE in the germline V gene (reference sequence). The CDR3 DNA reads TGTGCCAGCAGCTCTGCCGGGACAGGGGTTCCCGGGGAGCTGTTTTTT. It codes for CASSSAGTGVPGELFF.

This chain joins TRBV6-6 and TRBJ1-5; 7 bases fit TRBD1. This CDR3 is built from 15 residues. The trim removed 1 base at V and 5 bases at J, leaving 5 bases unmatched. Per the germline V gene, CDR1 is MNHNY and CDR2 is SVGAGI (reference sequence). CDR3 sequence: CASSYFQQGDQPQHF. CDR3 bases: TGTGCCAGCAGTTACTTTCAGCAGGGGGATCAGCCCCAGCATTTT.

The J gene is TRBJ2-7, the V gene TRBV10-1, with D perhaps matching TRBD1 (6 bases). The CDR3 sequence is 15 residues long. From germline, CDR1 is WNHNN and CDR2 SYGVQD (reference sequence). Trimming shortened V by 3 bases and J by 3 bases, and 15 bases separated the two germline ends. The CDR3 DNA follows: TGCGCCAGCAGTGAACCTAGGGACATGGGCTACGAGCAGTACTTC. Translation: CASSEPRDMGYEQYF.